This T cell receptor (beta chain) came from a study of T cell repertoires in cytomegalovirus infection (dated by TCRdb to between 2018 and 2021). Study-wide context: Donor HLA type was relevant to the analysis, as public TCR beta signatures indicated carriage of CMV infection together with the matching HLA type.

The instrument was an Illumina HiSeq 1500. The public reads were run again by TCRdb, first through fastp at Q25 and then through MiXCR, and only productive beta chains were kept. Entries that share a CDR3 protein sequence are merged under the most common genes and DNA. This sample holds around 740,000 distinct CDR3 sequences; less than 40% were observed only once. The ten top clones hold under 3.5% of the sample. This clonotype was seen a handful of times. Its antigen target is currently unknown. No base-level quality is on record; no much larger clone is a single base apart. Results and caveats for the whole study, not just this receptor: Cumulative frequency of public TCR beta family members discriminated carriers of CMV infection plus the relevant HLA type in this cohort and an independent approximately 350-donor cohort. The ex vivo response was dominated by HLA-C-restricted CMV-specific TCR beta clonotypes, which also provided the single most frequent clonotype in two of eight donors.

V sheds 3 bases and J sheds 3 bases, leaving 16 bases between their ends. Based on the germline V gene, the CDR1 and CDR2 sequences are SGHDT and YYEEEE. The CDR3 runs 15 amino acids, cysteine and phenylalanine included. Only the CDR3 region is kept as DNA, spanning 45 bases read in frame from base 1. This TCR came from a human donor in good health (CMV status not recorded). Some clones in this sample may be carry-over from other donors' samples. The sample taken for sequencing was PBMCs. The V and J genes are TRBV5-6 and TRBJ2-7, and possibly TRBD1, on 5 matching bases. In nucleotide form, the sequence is TGTGCCAGCAGCTCTAAATACGGACACCTCTACGAGCAGTACTTC. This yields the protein CASSSKYGHLYEQYF.